What follows are 5 T cell receptor beta chains derived from one specimen sequenced in a study of tissue T cells after allogeneic stem cell transplantation (dated by TCRdb to between 2021 and 2022). Sample time point, as interpreted from the label and publication: mouse harvest day 14 after allogeneic transplant. Mouse grafts combined 10^7 T-cell-depleted bone marrow cells with 10^6 splenic CD5+ T cells, given via tail vein injection. To prepare the library, the immunoSEQ multiplex PCR assay was applied. TCRdb holds this immuneACCESS table with in-frame rearrangements only. Some clones are missing; in checked studies, unresolved V genes explain under half, and the rest has no known cause. In this sample the table shows roughly 8,100 clones, roughly 38% of which occur a single time. The ten most abundant clones make up around 6.5% of the sample. The sample taken for sequencing was skin. Receptors originate from a female BALB/c mouse given C57BL/6 T cells with graft-versus-host disease after an allogeneic hematopoietic cell transplant.

This clone is large by share. All gene names here are mouse names. The read is 1 residue too short to cover the CDR3 end, so that end is filled in from the germline J gene. This chain joins TRBV13-2 and TRBJ2-7, with D unclear. There are 12 residues in the CDR3. V was pared by 2 bases and J by 2 bases, with 5 bases between. The germline V gene has CDR1 NNHNN and CDR2 SYGAGS (reference sequence). The sequenced CDR3 bases are TGTGCCAGCGGTGAACAAACCTATGAACAGTAC. Amino acid sequence: CASGEQTYEQY. The whole CDR3 protein reads CASGEQTYEQYF.

This clone was seen more than once but under ten times. The gene symbols are mouse symbols. The read is 1 residue too short to cover the CDR3 end, so that end is filled in from the germline J gene. The genes are TRBV3 and TRBJ2-3; D is unclear. This CDR3 region has 15 residues. The germline V gene encodes CDR1 SNHLY and CDR2 FYNGKV (reference sequence). The ends were cut back, 1 base at V and 0 bases at J, with 8 bases in the middle. This CDR3 is CASSLVTSSAETLYF. The CDR3 DNA, read in part, is TGTGCCAGCAGCTTAGTCACCTCTAGTGCAGAAACGCTGTAT. Variable domain in full (rest from reference TRBV3 and TRBJ2-3): GPKVLQIPSHQIIDMGQMVTLNCDPVSNHLYFYWYKQILGQQMEFLVNFYNGKVMEKSKLFKDQFSVERPDGSYFTLKIQPTALEDSAVYFCASSLVTSSAETLYFGSGTRLTVL.

Comment on this clone: Gene names follow the mouse nomenclature. The sequenced fragment ends 1 residue before the CDR3 boundary, so the rest is inferred from the germline J gene. The chain carries TRBV3 and TRBJ2-1; D not certain. In germline, CDR1 is SNHLY, CDR2 FYNGKV (reference sequence). V was cut by 1 base and J by 0 bases, with 4 bases left in between. There are 14 residues in the CDR3. The CDR3 loop reads CASSLGINYAEQFF. CDR3 DNA, as far as it was read: TGTGCCAGCAGCTTAGGGATTAACTATGCTGAGCAGTTC. Filled out from reference TRBV3 and TRBJ2-1, the complete variable domain reads GPKVLQIPSHQIIDMGQMVTLNCDPVSNHLYFYWYKQILGQQMEFLVNFYNGKVMEKSKLFKDQFSVERPDGSYFTLKIQPTALEDSAVYFCASSLGINYAEQFFGPGTRLTVL.

This clone qualifies as medium-sized (0.01 to 0.1%). Gene names are mouse gene names. The read comes to an end 1 residue before the CDR3 does, leaving the germline J gene to fill in the end. The chain joins TRBV26 to TRBJ1-4; D is undetermined. This CDR3 region has 14 residues. Germline lookup yields CDR1 KGHPV and CDR2 FQNQEV (reference sequence). V gave up 4 bases and J gave up 0 bases, with 6 bases separating them. The CDR3 region is CASSRQLSNERLFF. Incomplete CDR3 DNA: TGTGCCAGCAGTCGCCAACTTTCCAACGAAAGATTATTT.

The table lists this clone with a few counts. Mouse names are used for the genes. The read halts 1 residue ahead of the CDR3 end, with the missing end drawn from the germline J gene. V gene TRBV26 combines with J gene TRBJ2-4, with D perhaps matching TRBD1 or TRBD2 (6 bases each). The V end was cut by 4 bases, the J end by 6 bases, with 14 bases between. Per the germline V gene, CDR1 is KGHPV and CDR2 is FQNQEV (reference sequence). This CDR3 has 14 residues. The CDR3 DNA, read in part, is TGTGCCAGCAGTCAGAAGGGGGGAGCTAACACCTTGTAC. It codes for CASSQKGGANTLY. The complete CDR3 reads CASSQKGGANTLYF.